Ten or more counts support the clone carrying this T cell receptor (beta chain). This sample is part of a study of T cells in Graves' hyperthyroidism and ophthalmopathy. The CDR3 consists of 15 residues. J gave up 5 bases and V 3 bases, and 8 bases lay outside the gene matches. Germline values: CDR1 LNHDA, CDR2 SQIVND (reference sequence). The diagnoses drew upon clinical symptoms, serum thyroxine and TRAb, thyroid ultrasound and orbital computed tomography. The PBMCs were sourced from fresh peripheral blood (approximately 10 ml). The investigators amplified TCR beta CDR3 regions from RNA transcripts. With the HTBI primer set, the TCR CDR3 went through a first round of RT-PCR. In TCRdb, the multiplex PCR reads were re-called with MiXCR into one record per CDR3 protein. The sample yields some 250,000 distinct CDR3 sequences, about 15% seen once.

The sequenced sample was blood. This chain uses TRBV19 with TRBJ2-7; 9 bases align to TRBD1. The receptor was isolated from a woman in her 40s with Graves' hyperthyroidism that later progressed to Graves' ophthalmopathy. The CDR3 protein is CASSITGQGVDEQYF. The CDR3 nucleotides are TGTGCCAGTAGTATTACGGGACAGGGCGTCGACGAGCAGTACTTC. Full variable domain (remainder filled in from reference TRBV19 and TRBJ2-7): DGGITQSPKYLFRKEGQNVTLSCEQNLNHDAMYWYRQDPGQGLRLIYYSQIVNDFQKGDIAEGYSVSREKKESFPLTVTSAQKNPTAFYLCASSITGQGVDEQYFGPGTRLTVT.